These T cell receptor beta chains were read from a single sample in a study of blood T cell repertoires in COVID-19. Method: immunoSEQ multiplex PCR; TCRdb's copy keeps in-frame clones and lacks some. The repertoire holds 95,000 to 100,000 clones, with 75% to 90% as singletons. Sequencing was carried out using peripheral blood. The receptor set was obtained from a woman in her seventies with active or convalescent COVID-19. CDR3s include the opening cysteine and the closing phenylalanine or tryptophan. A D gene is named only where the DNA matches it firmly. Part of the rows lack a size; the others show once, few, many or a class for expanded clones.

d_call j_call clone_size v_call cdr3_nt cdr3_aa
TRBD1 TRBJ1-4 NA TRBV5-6 TGTGCCAGCAGCTTGGGATACAGGGGTAATGAAAAACTGTTTTTT CASSLGYRGNEKLFF
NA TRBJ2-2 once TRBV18 TGTGCCAGCTCACCAGGAGGAGGGACCGGGGAGCTGTTTTTT CASSPGGGTGELFF
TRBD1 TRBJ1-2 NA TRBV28 TGTGCCAGCAGAGCCACGGGACAGGCGGGTGGCTACACCTTC CASRATGQAGGYTF
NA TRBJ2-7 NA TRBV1 TGCACCAGCAGCCAAGATGGTCCGGTAGCGGGCTCCTACGAGCAGTACTTC CTSSQDGPVAGSYEQYF
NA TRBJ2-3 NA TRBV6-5 TGTGCCAGCAGTTACAGAGGATACGGTACGCAGTATTTT CASSYRGYGTQYF
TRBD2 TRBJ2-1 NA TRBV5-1 TGCGCCAGCAGCTCCGGGACTAGCGTGTCCTACAATGAGCAGTTCTTC CASSSGTSVSYNEQFF
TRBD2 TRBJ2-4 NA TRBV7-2 TGTGCCAGCAGCCCGCCCGGGACTAGCGGCGCCCAGCAAAGGACTCAGTACTTC CASSPPGTSGAQQRTQYF
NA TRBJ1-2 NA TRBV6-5 TGTGCCAGCAGTTACTCGACAGCGGGAAGCTATGGCTACACCTTC CASSYSTAGSYGYTF
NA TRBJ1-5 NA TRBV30 TGTGCCTGGAGTCCCCCGGACAGAGGGGGCAATCAGCCCCAGCATTTT CAWSPPDRGGNQPQHF
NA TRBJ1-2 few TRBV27 TGTGCCAGCAGTTACTGGACGGGAGGCTACACCTTC CASSYWTGGYTF
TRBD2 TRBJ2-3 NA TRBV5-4 TGTGCCAGCAGCTTGGTGGCTAGCGGGGGGGACCCCCGGGAGTATTTT CASSLVASGGDPREYF
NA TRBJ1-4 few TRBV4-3 TGCGCCAGCAGCCATTCCGGGTTAGGTGAAAAACTGTTTTTT CASSHSGLGEKLFF
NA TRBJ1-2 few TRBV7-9 TGTGCCAGCAGCTATGGCCCAGGCTATGGCTACACCTTC CASSYGPGYGYTF
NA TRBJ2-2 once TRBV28 TGTGCCAGCAGTTTAGTCCGTCTGACCGGGGAGCTGTTTTTT CASSLVRLTGELFF
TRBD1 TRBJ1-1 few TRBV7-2 TGTGCCAGCAGCTTAGAGGCAGGGGGCTTTAACACTGAAGCTTTCTTT CASSLEAGGFNTEAFF
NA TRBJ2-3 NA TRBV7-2 TGTGCCAGCAGCGACAAGCAGGGCCGGAGGGGAGATACGCAGTATTTT CASSDKQGRRGDTQYF
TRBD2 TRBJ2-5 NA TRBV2 TGTGCCAGCAGTCCCAATGGACTAGCGGAAGAGACCCAGTACTTC CASSPNGLAEETQYF
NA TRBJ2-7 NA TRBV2 TGTGCCAGCAGTAGACCAGACGGGTACGAGCAGTACTTC CASSRPDGYEQYF
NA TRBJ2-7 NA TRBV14 TGTGCCAGCTCTTTCGGGCAGGGAACCTACGAGCAGTACTTC CASSFGQGTYEQYF
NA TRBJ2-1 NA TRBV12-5 TGTGCTAGTGGTTTGCGGGGTAACAATGAGCAGTTCTTC CASGLRGNNEQFF
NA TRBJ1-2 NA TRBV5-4 TGTGCCAGCGCTTTTGGGGAGAACTATGGCTACACCTTC CASAFGENYGYTF
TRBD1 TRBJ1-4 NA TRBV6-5 TGTGCCAGCAGTTCCCCCGGACAGGCGGAAAAACTGTTTTTT CASSSPGQAEKLFF
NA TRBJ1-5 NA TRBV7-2 TGTGCCAGCAGCTTAAGGCAGGGTCCAAATCAGCCCCAGCATTTT CASSLRQGPNQPQHF
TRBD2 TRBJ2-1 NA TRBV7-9 TGTGCCAGCAGCTTAGGCGGGGGGTCCTACAATGAGCAGTTCTTC CASSLGGGSYNEQFF
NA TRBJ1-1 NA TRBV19 TGTGCCAGTAGTATAGCCCGGAACACTGAAGCTTTCTTT CASSIARNTEAFF
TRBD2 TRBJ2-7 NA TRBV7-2 TGTGCCAGCAGCCTTAGCGGGAGGGCAGCCGAGCAGTACTTC CASSLSGRAAEQYF